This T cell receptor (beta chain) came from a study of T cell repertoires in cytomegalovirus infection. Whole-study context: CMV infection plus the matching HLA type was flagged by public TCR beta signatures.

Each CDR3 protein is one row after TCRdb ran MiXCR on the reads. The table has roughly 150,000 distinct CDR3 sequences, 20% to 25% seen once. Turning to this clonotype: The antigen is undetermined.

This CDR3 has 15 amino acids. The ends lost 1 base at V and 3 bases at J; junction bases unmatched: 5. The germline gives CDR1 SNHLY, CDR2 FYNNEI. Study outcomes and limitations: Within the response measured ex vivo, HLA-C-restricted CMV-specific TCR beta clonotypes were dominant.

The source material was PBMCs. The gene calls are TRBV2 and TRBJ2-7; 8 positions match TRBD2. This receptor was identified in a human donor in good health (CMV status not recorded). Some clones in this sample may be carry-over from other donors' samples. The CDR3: CASSEDTSGHYEQYF. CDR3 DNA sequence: TGTGCCAGCAGTGAAGATACTAGCGGACACTACGAGCAGTACTTC.